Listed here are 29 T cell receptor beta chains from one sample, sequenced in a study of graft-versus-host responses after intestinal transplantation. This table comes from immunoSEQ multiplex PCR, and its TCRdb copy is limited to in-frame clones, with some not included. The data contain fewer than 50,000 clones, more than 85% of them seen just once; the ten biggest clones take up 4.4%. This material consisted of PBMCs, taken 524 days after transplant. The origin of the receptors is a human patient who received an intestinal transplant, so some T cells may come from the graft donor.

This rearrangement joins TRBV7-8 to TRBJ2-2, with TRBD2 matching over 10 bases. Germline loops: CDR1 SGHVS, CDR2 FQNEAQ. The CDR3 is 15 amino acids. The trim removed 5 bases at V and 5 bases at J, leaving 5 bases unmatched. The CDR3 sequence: CASSLTTSGTGELFF. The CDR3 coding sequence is TGTGCCAGCAGCCTAACGACTAGCGGGACCGGGGAGCTGTTTTTT.

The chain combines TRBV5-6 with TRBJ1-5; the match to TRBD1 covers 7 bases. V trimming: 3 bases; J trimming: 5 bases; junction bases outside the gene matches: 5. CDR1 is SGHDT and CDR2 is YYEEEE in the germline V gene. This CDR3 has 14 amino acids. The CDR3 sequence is CASSSWQGDQPQHF. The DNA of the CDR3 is TGTGCCAGCAGCTCCTGGCAGGGGGATCAGCCCCAGCATTTT.

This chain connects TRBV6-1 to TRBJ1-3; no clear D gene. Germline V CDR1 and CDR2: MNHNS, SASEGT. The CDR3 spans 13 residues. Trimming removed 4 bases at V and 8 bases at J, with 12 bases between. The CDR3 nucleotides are TGTGCCAGCAGTGTCGTTAACGGGGACACCATATATTTT. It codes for CASSVVNGDTIYF.

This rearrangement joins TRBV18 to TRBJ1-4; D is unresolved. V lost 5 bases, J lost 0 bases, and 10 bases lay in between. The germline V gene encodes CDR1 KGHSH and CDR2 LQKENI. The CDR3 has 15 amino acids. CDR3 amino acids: CASSFDSSTNEKLFF. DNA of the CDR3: TGTGCCAGCTCATTTGACTCTTCAACTAATGAAAAACTGTTTTTT. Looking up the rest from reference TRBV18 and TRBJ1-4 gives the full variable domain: NAGVMQNPRHLVRRRGQEARLRCSPMKGHSHVYWYRQLPEEGLKFMVYLQKENIIDESGMPKERFSAEFPKEGPSILRIQQVVRGDSAAYFCASSFDSSTNEKLFFGSGTQLSVL.

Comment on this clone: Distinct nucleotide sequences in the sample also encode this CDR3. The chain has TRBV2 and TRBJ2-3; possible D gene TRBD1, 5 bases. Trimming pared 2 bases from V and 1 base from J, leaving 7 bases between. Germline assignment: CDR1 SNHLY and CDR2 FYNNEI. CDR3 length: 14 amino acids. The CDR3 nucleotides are TGTGCCAGCAGTGAACAGGGCGGCACAGATACGCAGTATTTT. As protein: CASSEQGGTDTQYF. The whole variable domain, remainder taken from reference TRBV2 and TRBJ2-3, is EPEVTQTPSHQVTQMGQEVILRCVPISNHLYFYWYRQILGQKVEFLVSFYNNEISEKSEIFDDQFSVERPDGSNFTLKIRSTKLEDSAMYFCASSEQGGTDTQYFGPGTRLTVL.

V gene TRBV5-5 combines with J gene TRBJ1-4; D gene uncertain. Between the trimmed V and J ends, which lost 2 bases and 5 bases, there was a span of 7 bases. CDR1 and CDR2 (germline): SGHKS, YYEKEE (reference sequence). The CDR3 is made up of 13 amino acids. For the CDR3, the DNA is TGTGCCAGCAGCTTTCGACCCAATGAAAAACTGTTTTTT. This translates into CASSFRPNEKLFF. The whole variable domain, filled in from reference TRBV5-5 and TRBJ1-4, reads DAGVTQSPTHLIKTRGQQVTLRCSPISGHKSVSWYQQVLGQGPQFIFQYYEKEERGRGNFPDRFSARQFPNYSSELNVNALLLGDSALYLCASSFRPNEKLFFGSGTQLSVL.

The CDR3 here is CASSFGPFYEQYF. Here the CDR3 DNA reads TGTGCCAGCAGCTTCGGGCCTTTCTACGAGCAGTACTTC. The chain is built from TRBV7-2 and TRBJ2-7; no clear D gene. The CDR3 has 13 residues. Germline V CDR1 and CDR2: SGHTA, FQGNSA. Trimming took 3 bases from V and 3 from J, leaving 9 bases between them. The variable domain in full, completed from reference TRBV7-2 and TRBJ2-7, reads GAGVSQSPSNKVTEKGKDVELRCDPISGHTALYWYRQSLGQGLEFLIYFQGNSAPDKSGLPSDRFSAERTGGSVSTLTIQRTQQEDSAVYLCASSFGPFYEQYFGPGTRLTVT.

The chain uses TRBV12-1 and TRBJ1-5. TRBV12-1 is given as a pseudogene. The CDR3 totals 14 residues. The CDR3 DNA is TGTGCCAGCAGCTTTGAAGGATCTAATCAGCCCCAGCATTTT. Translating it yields CASSFEGSNQPQHF.

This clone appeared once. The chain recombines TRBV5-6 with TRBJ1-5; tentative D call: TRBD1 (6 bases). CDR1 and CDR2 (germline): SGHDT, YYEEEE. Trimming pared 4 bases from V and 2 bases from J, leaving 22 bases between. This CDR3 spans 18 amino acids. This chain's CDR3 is CASSRGGIQRAGNQPQHF. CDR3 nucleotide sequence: TGTGCCAGCAGCCGAGGGGGAATTCAGAGGGCGGGCAATCAGCCCCAGCATTTT.

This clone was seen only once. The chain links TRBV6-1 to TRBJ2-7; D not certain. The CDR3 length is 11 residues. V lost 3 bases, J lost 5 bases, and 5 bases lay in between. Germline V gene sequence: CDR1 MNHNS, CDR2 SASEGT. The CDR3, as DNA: TGTGCCAGCAGTGATTGGGACGAGCAGTACTTC. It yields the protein CASSDWDEQYF.

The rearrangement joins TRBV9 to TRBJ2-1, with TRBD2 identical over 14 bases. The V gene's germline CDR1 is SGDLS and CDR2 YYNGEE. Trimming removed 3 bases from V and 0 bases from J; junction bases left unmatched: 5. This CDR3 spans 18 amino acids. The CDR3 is CASSARTSGRLSYNEQFF. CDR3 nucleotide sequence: TGTGCCAGCAGCGCACGGACTAGCGGGAGGCTCTCCTACAATGAGCAGTTCTTC.

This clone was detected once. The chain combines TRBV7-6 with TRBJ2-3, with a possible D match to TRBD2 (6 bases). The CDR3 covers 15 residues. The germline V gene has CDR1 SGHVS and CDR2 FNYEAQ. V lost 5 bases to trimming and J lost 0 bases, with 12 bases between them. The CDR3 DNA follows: TGTGCCAGCAGCCCGGGACTGGGTAGCACAGATACGCAGTATTTT. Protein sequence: CASSPGLGSTDTQYF.

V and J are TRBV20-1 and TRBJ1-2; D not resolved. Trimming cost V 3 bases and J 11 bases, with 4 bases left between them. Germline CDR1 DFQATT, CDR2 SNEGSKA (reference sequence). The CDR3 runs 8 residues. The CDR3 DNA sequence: TGCAGTGCTAGTCTTTACACCTTC. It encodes CSASLYTF.

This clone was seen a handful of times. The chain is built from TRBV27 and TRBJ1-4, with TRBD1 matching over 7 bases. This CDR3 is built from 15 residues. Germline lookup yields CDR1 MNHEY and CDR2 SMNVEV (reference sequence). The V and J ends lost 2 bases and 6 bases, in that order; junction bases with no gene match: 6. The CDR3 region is CASSLSPGGDEKLFF. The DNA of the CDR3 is TGTGCCAGCAGTTTAAGTCCAGGGGGGGATGAAAAACTGTTTTTT.

This CDR3 is CATSSSLAGVWNEQFF. The CDR3 DNA reads as TGTGCCACCAGCAGTTCACTAGCGGGAGTTTGGAATGAGCAGTTCTTC. The chain combines TRBV15 with TRBJ2-1; 11 nucleotides line up with TRBD2. The CDR3 is made up of 16 amino acids. Germline CDR1 and CDR2: LNHNV and YYDKDF (reference sequence). V lost 3 bases and J lost 7; bases outside the gene matches: 8. Based on the CDR3 plus reference TRBV15 and TRBJ2-1, the full variable domain is DAMVIQNPRYQVTQFGKPVTLSCSQTLNHNVMYWYQQKSSQAPKLLFHYYDKDFNNEADTPDNFQSRRPNTSFCFLDIRSPGLGDTAMYLCATSSSLAGVWNEQFFGPGTRLTVL.

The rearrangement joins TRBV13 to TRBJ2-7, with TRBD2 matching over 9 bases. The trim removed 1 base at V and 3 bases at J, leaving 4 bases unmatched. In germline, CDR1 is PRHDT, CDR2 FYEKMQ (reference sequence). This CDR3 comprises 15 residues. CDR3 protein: CASSLATSGLYEQYF. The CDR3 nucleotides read TGTGCCAGCAGCTTAGCAACTAGCGGGCTCTACGAGCAGTACTTC.

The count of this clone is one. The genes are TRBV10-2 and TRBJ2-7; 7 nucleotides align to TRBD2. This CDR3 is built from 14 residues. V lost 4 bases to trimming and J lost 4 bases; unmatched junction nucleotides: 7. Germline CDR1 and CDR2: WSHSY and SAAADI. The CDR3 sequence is CASSARGRAYEQYF. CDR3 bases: TGCGCCAGCAGTGCAAGAGGGAGGGCGTACGAGCAGTACTTC.

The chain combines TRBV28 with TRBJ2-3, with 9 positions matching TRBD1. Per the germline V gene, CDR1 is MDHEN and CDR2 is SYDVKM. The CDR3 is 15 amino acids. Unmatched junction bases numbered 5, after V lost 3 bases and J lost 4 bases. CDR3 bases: TGTGCCAGCAGTTTTGGGGGACAGGGTGCAGATACGCAGTATTTT. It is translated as CASSFGGQGADTQYF.

Here the CDR3 DNA reads TGTGCCAGCAGTTTATCTCCCTGGGGGACAGAATACAATGAGCAGTTCTTC. It is translated as CASSLSPWGTEYNEQFF. The J gene is TRBJ2-1, the V gene TRBV27, with 7 positions matching TRBD1. V lost 0 bases, J lost 4 bases, and 9 bases stayed unmatched. The CDR3 contains 17 residues. Looked up from germline, CDR1 is MNHEY and CDR2 is SMNVEV (reference sequence).

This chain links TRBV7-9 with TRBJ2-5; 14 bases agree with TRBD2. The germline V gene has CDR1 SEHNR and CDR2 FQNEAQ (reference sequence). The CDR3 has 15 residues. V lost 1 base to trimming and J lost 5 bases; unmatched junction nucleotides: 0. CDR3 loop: CASSLGLAGGETQYF. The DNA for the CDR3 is TGTGCCAGCAGCTTAGGACTAGCGGGAGGGGAGACCCAGTACTTC.

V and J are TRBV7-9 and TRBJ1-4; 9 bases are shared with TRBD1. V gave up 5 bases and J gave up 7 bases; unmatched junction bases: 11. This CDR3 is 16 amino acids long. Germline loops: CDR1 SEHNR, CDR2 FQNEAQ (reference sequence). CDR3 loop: CASSEVLTGGGEKLFF. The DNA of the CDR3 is TGTGCCAGCAGCGAAGTCTTAACAGGGGGCGGTGAAAAACTGTTTTTT.

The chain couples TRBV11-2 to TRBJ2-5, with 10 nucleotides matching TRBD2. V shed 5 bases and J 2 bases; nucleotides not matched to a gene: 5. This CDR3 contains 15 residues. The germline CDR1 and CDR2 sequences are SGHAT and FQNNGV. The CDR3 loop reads CASSDRLAGQETQYF. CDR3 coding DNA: TGTGCCAGCAGCGATCGACTAGCGGGTCAAGAGACCCAGTACTTC.

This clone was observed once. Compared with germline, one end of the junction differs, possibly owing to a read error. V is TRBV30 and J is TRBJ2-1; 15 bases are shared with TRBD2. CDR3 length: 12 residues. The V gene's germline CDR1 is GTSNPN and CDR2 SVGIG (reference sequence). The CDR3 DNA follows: TGCGTGGGACTAGCGGGAGGCAGTGAGCAGTTCTTC. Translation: CVGLAGGSEQFF.

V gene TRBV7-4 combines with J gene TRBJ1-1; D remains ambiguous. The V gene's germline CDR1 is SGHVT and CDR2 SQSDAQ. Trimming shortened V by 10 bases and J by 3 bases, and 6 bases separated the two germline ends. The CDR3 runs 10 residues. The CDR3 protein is CATGDTEAFF. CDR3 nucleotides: TGTGCCACAGGAGACACTGAAGCTTTCTTT.

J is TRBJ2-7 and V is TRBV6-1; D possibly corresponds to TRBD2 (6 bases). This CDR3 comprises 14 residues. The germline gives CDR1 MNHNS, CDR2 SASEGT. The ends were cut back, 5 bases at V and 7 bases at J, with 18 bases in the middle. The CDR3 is CASSFPGEPWEQYF. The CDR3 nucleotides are TGTGCCAGCAGTTTTCCGGGAGAGCCTTGGGAGCAGTACTTC.

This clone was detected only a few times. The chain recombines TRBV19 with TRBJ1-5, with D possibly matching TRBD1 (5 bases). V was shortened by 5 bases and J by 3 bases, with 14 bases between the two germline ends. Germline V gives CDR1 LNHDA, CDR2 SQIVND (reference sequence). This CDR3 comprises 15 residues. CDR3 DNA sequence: TGTGCCAGTAGTGCGTGGGACGGTATCAATCAGCCCCAGCATTTT. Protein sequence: CASSAWDGINQPQHF.

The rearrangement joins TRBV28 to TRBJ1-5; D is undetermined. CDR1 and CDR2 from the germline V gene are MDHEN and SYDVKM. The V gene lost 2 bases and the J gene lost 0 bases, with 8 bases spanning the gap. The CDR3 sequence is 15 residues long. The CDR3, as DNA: TGTGCCAGCAGTTTAGCGCGGTATAGCAATCAGCCCCAGCATTTT. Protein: CASSLARYSNQPQHF.

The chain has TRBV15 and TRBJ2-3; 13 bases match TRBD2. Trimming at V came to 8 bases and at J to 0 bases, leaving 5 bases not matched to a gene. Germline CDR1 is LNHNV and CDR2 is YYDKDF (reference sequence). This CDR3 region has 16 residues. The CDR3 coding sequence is TGTGCCACCGAGTCGGGACTAGCGGGAAGCACAGATACGCAGTATTTT. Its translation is CATESGLAGSTDTQYF.

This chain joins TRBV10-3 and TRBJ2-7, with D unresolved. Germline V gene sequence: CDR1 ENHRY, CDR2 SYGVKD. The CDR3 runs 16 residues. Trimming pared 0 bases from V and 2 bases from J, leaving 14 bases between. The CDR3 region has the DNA TGTGCCATCAGTGAGTCGATACTTCCAAGTACCTACGAGCAGTACTTC. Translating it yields CAISESILPSTYEQYF.